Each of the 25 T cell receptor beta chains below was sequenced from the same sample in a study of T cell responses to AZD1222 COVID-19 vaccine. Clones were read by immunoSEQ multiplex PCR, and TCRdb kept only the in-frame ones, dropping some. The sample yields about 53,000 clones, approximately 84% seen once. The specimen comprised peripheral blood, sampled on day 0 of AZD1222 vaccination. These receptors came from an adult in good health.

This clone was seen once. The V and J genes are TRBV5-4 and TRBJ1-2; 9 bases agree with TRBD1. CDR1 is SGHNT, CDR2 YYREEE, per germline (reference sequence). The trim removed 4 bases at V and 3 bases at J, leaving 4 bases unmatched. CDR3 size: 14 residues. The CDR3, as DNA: TGTGCCAGCAGCCAAACAGGGGGCGACTATGGCTACACCTTC. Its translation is CASSQTGGDYGYTF.

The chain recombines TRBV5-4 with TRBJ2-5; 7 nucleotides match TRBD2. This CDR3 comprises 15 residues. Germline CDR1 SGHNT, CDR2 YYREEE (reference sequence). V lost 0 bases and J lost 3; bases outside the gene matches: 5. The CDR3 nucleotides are TGTGCCAGCAGCTTGGGTACTAGCGTAGAAGAGACCCAGTACTTC. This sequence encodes CASSLGTSVEETQYF.

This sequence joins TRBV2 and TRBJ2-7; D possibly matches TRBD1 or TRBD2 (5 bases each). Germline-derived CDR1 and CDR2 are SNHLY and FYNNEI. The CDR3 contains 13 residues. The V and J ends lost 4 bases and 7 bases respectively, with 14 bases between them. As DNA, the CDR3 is TGTGCCAGCAGTGGGACACGGGAAGGGGAGCAGTACTTC. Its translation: CASSGTREGEQYF.

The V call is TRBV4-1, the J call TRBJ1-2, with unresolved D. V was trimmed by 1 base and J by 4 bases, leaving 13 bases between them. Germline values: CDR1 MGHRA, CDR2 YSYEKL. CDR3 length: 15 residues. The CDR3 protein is CASSQGKVGSYGYTF. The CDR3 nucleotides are TGCGCCAGCAGCCAAGGAAAGGTCGGGAGCTATGGCTACACCTTC.

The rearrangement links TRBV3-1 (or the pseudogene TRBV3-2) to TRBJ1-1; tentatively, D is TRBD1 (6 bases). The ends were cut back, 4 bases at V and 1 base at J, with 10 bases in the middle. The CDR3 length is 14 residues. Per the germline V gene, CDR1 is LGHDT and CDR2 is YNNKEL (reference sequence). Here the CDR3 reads CASSRGGGNTEAFF. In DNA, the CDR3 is TGTGCCAGCAGCCGTGGAGGGGGGAACACTGAAGCTTTCTTT.

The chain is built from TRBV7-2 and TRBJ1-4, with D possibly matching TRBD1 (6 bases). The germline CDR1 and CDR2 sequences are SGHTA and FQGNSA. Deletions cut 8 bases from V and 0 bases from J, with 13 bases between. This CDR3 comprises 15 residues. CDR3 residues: CASSGGPATNEKLFF. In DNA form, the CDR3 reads TGTGCCAGCTCCGGGGGGCCGGCAACTAATGAAAAACTGTTTTTT. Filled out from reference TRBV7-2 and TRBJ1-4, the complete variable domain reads GAGVSQSPSNKVTEKGKDVELRCDPISGHTALYWYRQSLGQGLEFLIYFQGNSAPDKSGLPSDRFSAERTGGSVSTLTIQRTQQEDSAVYLCASSGGPATNEKLFFGSGTQLSVL.

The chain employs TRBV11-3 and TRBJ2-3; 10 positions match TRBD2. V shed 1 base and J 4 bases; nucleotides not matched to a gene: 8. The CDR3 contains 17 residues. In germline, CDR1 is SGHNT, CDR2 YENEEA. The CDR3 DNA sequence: TGTGCCAGCAGCTTAGGTCTAACTAGCGGGACCCCAGATACGCAGTATTTT. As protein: CASSLGLTSGTPDTQYF.

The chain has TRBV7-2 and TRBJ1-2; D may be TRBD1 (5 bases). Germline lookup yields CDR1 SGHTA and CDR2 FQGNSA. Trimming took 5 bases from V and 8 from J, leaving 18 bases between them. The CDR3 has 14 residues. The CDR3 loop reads CASSPPGGGEGYTF. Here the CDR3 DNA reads TGTGCCAGCAGCCCCCCCGGTGGGGGAGAAGGCTACACCTTC.

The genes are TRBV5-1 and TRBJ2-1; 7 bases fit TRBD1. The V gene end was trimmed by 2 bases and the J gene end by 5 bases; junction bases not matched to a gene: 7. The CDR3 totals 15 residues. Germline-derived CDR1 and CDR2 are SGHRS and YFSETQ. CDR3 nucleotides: TGCGCCAGCAGCTTAGGGGACAGAGGAAACAATGAGCAGTTCTTC. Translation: CASSLGDRGNNEQFF.

The CDR3 here is CASSGDRDYGYTF. The CDR3, as DNA: TGCGCCAGCAGTGGGGACAGGGACTATGGCTACACCTTC. The genes are TRBV10-1 and TRBJ1-2, with 9 bases that match TRBD1. The CDR3 totals 13 residues. J lost 3 bases, V lost 4 bases, and 0 bases had no gene match. The germline gives CDR1 WNHNN, CDR2 SYGVQD (reference sequence).

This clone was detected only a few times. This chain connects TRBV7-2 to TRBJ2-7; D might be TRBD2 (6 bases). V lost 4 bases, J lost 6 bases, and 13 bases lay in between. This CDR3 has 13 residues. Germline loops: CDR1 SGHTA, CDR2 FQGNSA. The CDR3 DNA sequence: TGTGCCAGCAGCTCCCCCGGGAGTCGCGAGCAGTACTTC. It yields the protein CASSSPGSREQYF. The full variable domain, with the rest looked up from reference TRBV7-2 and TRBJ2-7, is GAGVSQSPSNKVTEKGKDVELRCDPISGHTALYWYRQSLGQGLEFLIYFQGNSAPDKSGLPSDRFSAERTGGSVSTLTIQRTQQEDSAVYLCASSSPGSREQYFGPGTRLTVT.

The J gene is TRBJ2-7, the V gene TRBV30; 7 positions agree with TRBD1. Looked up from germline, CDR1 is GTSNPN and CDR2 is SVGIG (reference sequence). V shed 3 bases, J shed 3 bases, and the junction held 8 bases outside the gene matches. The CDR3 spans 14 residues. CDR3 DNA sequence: TGTGCCTGGAGCGCCGGGACAGCTTTCTACGAGCAGTACTTC. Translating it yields CAWSAGTAFYEQYF.

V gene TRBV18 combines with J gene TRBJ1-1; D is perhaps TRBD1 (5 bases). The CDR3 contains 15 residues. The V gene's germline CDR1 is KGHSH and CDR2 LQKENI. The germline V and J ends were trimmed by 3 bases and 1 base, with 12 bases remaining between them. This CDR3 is CASSPSGGGNTEAFF. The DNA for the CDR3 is TGTGCCAGCTCACCCTCCGGTGGGGGGAACACTGAAGCTTTCTTT. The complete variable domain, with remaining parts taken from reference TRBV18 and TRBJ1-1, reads NAGVMQNPRHLVRRRGQEARLRCSPMKGHSHVYWYRQLPEEGLKFMVYLQKENIIDESGMPKERFSAEFPKEGPSILRIQQVVRGDSAAYFCASSPSGGGNTEAFFGQGTRLTVV.

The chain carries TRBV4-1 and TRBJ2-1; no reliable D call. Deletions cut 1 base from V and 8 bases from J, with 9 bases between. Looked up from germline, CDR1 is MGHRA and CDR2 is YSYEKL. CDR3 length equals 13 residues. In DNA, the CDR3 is TGCGCCAGCAGCCAAGGAGGCCCCGATGAGCAGTTCTTC. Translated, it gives CASSQGGPDEQFF.

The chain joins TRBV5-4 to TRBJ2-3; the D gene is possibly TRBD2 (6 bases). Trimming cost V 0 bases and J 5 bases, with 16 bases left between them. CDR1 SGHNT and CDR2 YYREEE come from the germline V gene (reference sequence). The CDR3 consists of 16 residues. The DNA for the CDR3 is TGTGCCAGCAGCTTGGAGGTAGCGGATTTTCAAGATACGCAGTATTTT. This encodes CASSLEVADFQDTQYF.

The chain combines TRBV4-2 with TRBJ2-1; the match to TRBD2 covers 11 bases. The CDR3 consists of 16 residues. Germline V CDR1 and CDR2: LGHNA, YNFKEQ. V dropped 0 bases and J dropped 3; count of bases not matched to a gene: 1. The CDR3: CASSQDGTSGYNEQFF. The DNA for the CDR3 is TGTGCCAGCAGCCAAGATGGGACTAGCGGCTACAATGAGCAGTTCTTC.

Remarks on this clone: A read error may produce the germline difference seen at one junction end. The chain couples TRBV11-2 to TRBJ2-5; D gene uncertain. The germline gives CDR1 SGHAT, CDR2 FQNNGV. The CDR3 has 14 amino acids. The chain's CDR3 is CASSLEREQETQYF. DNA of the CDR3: TGTGCCAGCAGCCTAGAGAGAGAACAAGAGACCCAGTACTTC.

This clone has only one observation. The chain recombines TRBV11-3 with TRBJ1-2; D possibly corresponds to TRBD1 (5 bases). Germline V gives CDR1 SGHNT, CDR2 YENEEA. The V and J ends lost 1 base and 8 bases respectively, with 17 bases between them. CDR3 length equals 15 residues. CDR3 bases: TGTGCCAGCAGCTTAGTAGGGGACCCTGGCCCCGGCTACACCTTC. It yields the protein CASSLVGDPGPGYTF.

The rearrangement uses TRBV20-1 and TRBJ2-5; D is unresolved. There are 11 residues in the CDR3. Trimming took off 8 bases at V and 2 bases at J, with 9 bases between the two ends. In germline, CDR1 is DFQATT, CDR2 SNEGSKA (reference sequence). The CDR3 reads CSTYEQETQYF. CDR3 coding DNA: TGCAGTACGTATGAGCAAGAGACCCAGTACTTC.

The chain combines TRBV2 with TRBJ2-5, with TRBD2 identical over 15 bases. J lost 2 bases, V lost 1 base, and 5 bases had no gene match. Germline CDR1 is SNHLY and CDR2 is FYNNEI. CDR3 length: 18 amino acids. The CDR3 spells CASSEEGTSGRSQETQYF. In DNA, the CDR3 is TGTGCCAGCAGTGAAGAAGGGACTAGCGGGAGGTCACAAGAGACCCAGTACTTC.

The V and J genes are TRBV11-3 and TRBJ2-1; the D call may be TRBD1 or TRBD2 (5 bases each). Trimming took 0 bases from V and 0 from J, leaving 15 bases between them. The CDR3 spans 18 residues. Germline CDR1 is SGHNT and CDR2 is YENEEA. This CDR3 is CASSLDSSPGSSYNEQFF. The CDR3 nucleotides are TGTGCCAGCAGCTTAGATAGTTCCCCAGGGAGCTCCTACAATGAGCAGTTCTTC.

CDR3 residues: CASSPTAGGHNEQFF. The CDR3 DNA sequence: TGTGCCAGCTCACCAACAGCGGGAGGCCACAATGAGCAGTTCTTC. This rearrangement joins TRBV18 to TRBJ2-1, with 9 bases identical to TRBD2. Losses at the gene ends were 2 bases for V and 5 bases for J; bases not matched to a gene: 4. The CDR3 contains 15 residues. CDR1 is KGHSH, CDR2 LQKENI, per germline.

The CDR3 region is CASRSGPSNNQPQHF. CDR3 DNA sequence: TGTGCCAGCAGATCGGGACCCTCCAACAATCAGCCCCAGCATTTT. V usage is TRBV6-5 and J usage is TRBJ1-5; possible D gene TRBD1, 5 bases. This CDR3 spans 15 amino acids. V gave up 6 bases and J gave up 3 bases, with 15 bases separating them. The V gene's germline CDR1 is MNHEY and CDR2 SVGAGI.

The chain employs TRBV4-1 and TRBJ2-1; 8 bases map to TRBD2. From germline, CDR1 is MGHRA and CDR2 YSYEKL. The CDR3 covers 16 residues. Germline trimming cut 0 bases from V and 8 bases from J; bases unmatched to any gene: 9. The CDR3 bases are TGCGCCAGCAGCCAAGAGGTCAGCGGGAGTTGGGATGAGCAGTTCTTC. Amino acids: CASSQEVSGSWDEQFF.

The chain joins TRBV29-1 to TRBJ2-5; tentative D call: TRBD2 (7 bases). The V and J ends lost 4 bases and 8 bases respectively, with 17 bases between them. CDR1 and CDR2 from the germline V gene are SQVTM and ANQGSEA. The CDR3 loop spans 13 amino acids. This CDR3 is CSVVIWGGDTQYF. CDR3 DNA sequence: TGCAGCGTTGTGATTTGGGGGGGCGACACCCAGTACTTC.